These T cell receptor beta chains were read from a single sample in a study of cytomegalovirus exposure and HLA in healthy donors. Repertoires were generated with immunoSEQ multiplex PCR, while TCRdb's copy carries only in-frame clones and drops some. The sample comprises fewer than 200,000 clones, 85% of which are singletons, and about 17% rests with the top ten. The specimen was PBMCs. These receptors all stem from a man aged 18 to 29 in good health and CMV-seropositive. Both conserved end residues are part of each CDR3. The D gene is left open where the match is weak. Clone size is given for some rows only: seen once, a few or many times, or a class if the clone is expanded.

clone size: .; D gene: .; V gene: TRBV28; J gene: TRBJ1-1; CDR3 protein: CASSLPAEGYTEAFF; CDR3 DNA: TGTGCCAGCAGTTTACCCGCGGAGGGGTACACTGAAGCTTTCTTT
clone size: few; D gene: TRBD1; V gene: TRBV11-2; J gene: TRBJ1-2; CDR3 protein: CASSLQQGNGYTF; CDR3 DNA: TGTGCCAGCAGCTTACAACAGGGGAATGGCTACACCTTC
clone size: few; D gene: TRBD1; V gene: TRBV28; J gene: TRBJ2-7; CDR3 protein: CASSQEPRGTGRLWEQYF; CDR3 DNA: TGTGCCAGCAGCCAAGAGCCACGAGGGACAGGGAGGTTGTGGGAGCAGTACTTC
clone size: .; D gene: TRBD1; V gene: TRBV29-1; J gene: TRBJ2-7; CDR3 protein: CSARTGVSYEQYF; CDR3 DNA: TGCAGCGCCCGGACAGGGGTTTCCTACGAGCAGTACTTC
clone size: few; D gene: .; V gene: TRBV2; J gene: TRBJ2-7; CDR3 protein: CASSEERPTTYEQYF; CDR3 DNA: TGTGCCAGCAGTGAGGAGAGACCTACTACCTACGAGCAGTACTTC
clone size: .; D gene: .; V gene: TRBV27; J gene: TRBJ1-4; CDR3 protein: CASSLLRGPNEKLFF; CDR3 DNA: TGTGCCAGCAGTTTACTCAGGGGTCCTAATGAAAAACTGTTTTTT
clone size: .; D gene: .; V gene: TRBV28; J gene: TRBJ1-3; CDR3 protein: CASSPEFSGNTIYF; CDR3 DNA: TGTGCCAGCAGTCCGGAGTTCTCTGGAAACACCATATATTTT
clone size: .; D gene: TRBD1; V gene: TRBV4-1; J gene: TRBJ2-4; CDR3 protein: CASSRLATGTVDHLAKNIQYF; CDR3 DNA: TGCGCCAGCAGCCGACTCGCGACAGGGACAGTGGATCACTTAGCCAAAAACATTCAGTACTTC
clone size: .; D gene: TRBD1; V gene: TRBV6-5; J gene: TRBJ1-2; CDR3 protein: CASSYSPTGSGYTF; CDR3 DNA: TGTGCCAGCAGTTACTCTCCGACAGGGAGTGGCTACACCTTC
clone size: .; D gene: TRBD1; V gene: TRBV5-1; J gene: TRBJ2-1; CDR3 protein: CASSLARERGPSYNEQFF; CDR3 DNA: TGCGCCAGCAGCTTGGCCCGGGAAAGGGGGCCCAGCTACAATGAGCAGTTCTTC
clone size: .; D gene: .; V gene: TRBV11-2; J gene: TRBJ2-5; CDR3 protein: CASSLSGRWQETQYF; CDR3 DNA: TGTGCCAGCAGCTTAAGTGGGAGGTGGCAAGAGACCCAGTACTTC
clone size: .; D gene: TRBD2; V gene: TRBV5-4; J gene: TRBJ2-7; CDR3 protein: CASSQAGAPYEQYF; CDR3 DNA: TGCGCCAGCAGCCAAGCGGGGGCGCCCTACGAGCAGTACTTC
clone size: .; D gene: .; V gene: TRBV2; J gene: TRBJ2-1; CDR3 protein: CASIVESSYNEQFF; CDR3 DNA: TGTGCCAGCATAGTCGAGAGCTCCTACAATGAGCAGTTCTTC
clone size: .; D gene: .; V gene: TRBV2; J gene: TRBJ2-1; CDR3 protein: CASSEWGGEQFF; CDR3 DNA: TGTGCCAGCAGTGAATGGGGAGGTGAGCAGTTCTTC
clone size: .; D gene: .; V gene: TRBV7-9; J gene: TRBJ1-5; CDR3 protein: CASSSPGGGPNQPQHF; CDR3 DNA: TGTGCCAGCAGCTCACCCGGGGGGGGACCCAATCAGCCCCAGCATTTT
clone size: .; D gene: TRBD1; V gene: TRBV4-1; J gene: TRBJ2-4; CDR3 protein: CASSQGAGTARAKNIQYF; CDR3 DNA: TGCGCCAGCAGCCAGGGGGCTGGGACAGCTCGAGCCAAAAACATTCAGTACTTC
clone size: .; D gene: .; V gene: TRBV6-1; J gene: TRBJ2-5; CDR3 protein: CASSENWQRQETQYF; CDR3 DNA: TGTGCCAGCAGTGAAAATTGGCAGCGCCAAGAGACCCAGTACTTC
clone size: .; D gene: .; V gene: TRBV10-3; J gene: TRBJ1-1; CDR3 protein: CAISESAGMNTEAFF; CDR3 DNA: TGTGCCATCAGTGAGTCGGCAGGGATGAACACTGAAGCTTTCTTT
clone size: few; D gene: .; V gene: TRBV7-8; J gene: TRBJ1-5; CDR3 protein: CASSFRTGNQPQHF; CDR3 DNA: TGTGCCAGCAGCTTCCGAACAGGGAATCAGCCCCAGCATTTT
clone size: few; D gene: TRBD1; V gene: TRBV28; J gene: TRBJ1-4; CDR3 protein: CASTFGTGDGEKLFF; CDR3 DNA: TGTGCCAGCACCTTCGGGACAGGGGATGGCGAAAAACTGTTTTTT
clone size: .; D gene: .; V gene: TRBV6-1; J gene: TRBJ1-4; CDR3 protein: CASRRRPGGYEKLFF; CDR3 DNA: TGTGCCAGCAGGCGAAGACCAGGAGGGTACGAAAAACTGTTTTTT
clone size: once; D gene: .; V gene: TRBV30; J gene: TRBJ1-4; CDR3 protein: CAWSVSGSEKLFF; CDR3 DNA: TGTGCCTGGAGTGTTTCCGGGTCCGAAAAACTGTTTTTT
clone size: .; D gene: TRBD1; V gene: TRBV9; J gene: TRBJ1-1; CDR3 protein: CASSIGGSNTEAFF; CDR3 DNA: TGTGCCAGCAGCATAGGGGGCTCGAACACTGAAGCTTTCTTT
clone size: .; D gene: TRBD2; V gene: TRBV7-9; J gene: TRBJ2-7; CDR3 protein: CASTSGSLYEQYF; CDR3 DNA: TGTGCCAGTACTAGCGGGAGTTTGTACGAGCAGTACTTC
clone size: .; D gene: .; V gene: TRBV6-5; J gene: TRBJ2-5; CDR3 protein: CASRLNRQETQYF; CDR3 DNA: TGTGCCAGCCGGTTGAACAGGCAAGAGACCCAGTACTTC
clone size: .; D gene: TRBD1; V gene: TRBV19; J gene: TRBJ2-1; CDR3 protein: CASSIQGAYNEQFF; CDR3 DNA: TGTGCCAGTAGTATCCAGGGGGCCTACAATGAGCAGTTCTTC
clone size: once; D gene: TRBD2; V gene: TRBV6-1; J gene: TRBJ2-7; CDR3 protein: CASSEYLAGDGYEQYF; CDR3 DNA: TGTGCCAGCAGTGAATATCTAGCGGGAGATGGGTACGAGCAGTACTTC
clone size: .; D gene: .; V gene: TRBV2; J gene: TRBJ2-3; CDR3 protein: CASRQAPNTDTQYF; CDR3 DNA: TGTGCCAGCCGGCAGGCTCCCAACACAGATACGCAGTATTTT
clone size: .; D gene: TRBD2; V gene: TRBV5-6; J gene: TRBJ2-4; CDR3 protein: CASSLVASGTIQYF; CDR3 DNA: TGTGCCAGCAGCTTGGTTGCTAGCGGGACGATTCAGTACTTC
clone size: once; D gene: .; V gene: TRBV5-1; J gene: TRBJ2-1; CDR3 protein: CASRLNPGGSLFNEQFF; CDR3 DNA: TGCGCCAGCAGACTGAACCCGGGGGGCTCCCTTTTCAATGAGCAGTTCTTC
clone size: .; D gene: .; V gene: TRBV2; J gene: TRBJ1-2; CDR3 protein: CASSDAGGESIGYTF; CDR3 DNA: TGTGCCAGCAGTGATGCGGGGGGCGAGTCAATCGGCTACACCTTC
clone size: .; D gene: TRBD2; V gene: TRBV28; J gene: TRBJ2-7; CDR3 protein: CASSSPTSGRTYEQYF; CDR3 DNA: TGTGCCAGCAGTTCCCCGACTAGCGGGAGGACCTACGAGCAGTACTTC
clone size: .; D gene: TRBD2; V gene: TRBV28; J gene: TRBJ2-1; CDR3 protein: CATSGRVSNEQFF; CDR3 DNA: TGTGCCACGAGCGGGAGGGTAAGCAATGAGCAGTTCTTC
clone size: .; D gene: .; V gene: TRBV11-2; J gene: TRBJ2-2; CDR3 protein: CASRGGMPGELFF; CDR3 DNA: TGTGCCAGCAGGGGGGGAATGCCCGGGGAGCTGTTTTTT
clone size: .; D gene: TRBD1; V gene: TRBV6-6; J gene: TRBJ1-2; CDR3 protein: CASSYGDRGPYGYTF; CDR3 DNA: TGTGCCAGCAGTTACGGGGACAGGGGCCCCTATGGCTACACCTTC
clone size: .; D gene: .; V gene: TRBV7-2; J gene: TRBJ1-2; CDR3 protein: CASSLEEGRYTF; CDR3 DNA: TGTGCCAGCAGCTTAGAAGAGGGCCGCTACACCTTC
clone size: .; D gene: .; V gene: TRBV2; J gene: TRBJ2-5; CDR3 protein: CASRSGLQETQYF; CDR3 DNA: TGTGCCAGCAGGAGCGGACTACAAGAGACCCAGTACTTC
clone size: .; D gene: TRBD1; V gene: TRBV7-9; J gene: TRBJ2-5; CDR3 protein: CASRGRRQGWETQYF; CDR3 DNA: TGTGCCAGCAGGGGAAGGCGACAGGGATGGGAGACCCAGTACTTC
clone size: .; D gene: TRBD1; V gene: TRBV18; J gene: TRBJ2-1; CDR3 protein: CASSLGQLNEQFF; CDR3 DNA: TGTGCCAGCTCACTGGGACAGCTCAATGAGCAGTTCTTC
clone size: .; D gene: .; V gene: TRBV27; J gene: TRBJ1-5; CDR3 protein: CASSLAGNQPQHF; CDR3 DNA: TGTGCCAGCAGTCTCGCAGGGAATCAGCCCCAGCATTTT
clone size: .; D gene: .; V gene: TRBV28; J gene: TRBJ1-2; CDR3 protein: CASTFTSNYGYTF; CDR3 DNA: TGTGCCAGCACCTTCACATCTAACTATGGCTACACCTTC
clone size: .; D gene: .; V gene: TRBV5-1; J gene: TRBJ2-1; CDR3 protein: CASSLFPAYNEQFF; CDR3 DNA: TGCGCCAGCAGCTTGTTTCCAGCCTACAATGAGCAGTTCTTC
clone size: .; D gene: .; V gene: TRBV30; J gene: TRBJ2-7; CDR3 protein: CAWEDQNRPQGYEQYF; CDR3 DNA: TGTGCCTGGGAAGATCAGAACAGGCCCCAGGGGTACGAGCAGTACTTC
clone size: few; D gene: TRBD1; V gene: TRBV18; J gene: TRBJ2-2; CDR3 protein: CASSPQGQGSGGELFF; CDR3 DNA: TGTGCCAGCTCACCACAAGGACAGGGCTCGGGCGGGGAGCTGTTTTTT
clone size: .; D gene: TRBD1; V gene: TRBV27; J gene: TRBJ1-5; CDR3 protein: CASSLQGLGQPQHF; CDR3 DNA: TGTGCCAGCAGTCTACAGGGGTTAGGGCAGCCCCAGCATTTT